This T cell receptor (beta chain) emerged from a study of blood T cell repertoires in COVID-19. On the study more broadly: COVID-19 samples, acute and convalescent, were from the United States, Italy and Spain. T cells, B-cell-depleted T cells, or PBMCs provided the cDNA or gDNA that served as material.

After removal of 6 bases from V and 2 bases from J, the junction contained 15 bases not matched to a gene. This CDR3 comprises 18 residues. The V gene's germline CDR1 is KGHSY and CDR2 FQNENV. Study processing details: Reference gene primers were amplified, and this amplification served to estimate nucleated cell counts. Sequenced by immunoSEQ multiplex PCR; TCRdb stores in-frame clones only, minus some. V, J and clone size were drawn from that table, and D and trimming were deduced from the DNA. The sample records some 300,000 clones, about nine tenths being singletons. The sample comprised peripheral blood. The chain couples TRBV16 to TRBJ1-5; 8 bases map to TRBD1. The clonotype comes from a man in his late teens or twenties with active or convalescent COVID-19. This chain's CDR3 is CASSQDGTGGVGNQPQHF. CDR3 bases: TGTGCCAGCAGTCAGGACGGGACAGGTGGGGTCGGCAATCAGCCCCAGCATTTT.